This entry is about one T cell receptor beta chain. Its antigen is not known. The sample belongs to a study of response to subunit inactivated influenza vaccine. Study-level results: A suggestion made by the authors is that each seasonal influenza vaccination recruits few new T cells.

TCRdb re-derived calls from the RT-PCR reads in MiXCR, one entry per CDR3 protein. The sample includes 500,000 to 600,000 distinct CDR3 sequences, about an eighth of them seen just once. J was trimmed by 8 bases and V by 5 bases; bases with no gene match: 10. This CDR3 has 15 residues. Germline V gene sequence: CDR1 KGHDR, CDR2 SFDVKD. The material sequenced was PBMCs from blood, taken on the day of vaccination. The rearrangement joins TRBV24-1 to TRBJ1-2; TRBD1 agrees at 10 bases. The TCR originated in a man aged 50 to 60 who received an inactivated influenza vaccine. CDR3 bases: TGTGCCACCAGTGGCTCCCGGGACAGGGGAGGGGGCTACACCTTC. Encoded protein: CATSGSRDRGGGYTF.